This TCR beta chain was identified in a study of cytomegalovirus exposure and HLA in healthy donors. Across the study: The study's early data release held about 80 million unique TCRs from HLA-typed donors.

It was healthy bone marrow donors who served as donors. The donors, nominally healthy at sampling, likely had unrecorded immune exposures. The PCR used 60 Vbeta and 13 Jbeta primers. Sequencing used immunoSEQ multiplex PCR; TCRdb keeps in-frame clones, though not all of them. Found here are about 130,000 clones, approximately 80% of them singletons; the top ten hold about 1.3%. Sequenced sample: PBMCs. The source of this sequence is a middle-aged man in good health and CMV-seronegative.

DNA for the CDR3: TGTGCCAGCAGTTGGGACAGGGATCGAAACACCATATATTTT. Its translation: CASSWDRDRNTIYF. This chain links TRBV28 with TRBJ1-3; 9 nucleotides line up with TRBD1. Germline V CDR1 and CDR2: MDHEN, SYDVKM. The CDR3 totals 14 residues. V shed 4 bases and J 5 bases; nucleotides not matched to a gene: 3.